This T cell receptor (beta chain) was recorded in a study of blood T cell repertoires in COVID-19. Overall study: There were acute and convalescent COVID-19 samples, and they came from the United States, Italy and Spain. T cells, B-cell-depleted T cells, or PBMCs supplied cDNA or gDNA.

As processed by the authors: Reference gene primer amplification gave estimated nucleated cell counts. The repertoire was sequenced with immunoSEQ multiplex PCR; TCRdb's copy has only in-frame clones and lacks some. Clone size and V and J calls were adopted from that table, with D and trimming inferred from the DNA. The data show around 70,000 clones, roughly 80% seen once. This clone was counted once. The V gene's germline CDR1 is LNHDA and CDR2 SQIVND (reference sequence). This CDR3 comprises 20 residues. The ends lost 4 bases at V and 0 bases at J; junction bases unmatched: 12. The rearrangement uses TRBV19 and TRBJ1-6; 10 bases line up with TRBD1. The source of this sequence is a woman aged 80 or over with active or convalescent COVID-19. What was sequenced was peripheral blood. CDR3 sequence: CASSRARDRGPSSYNSPLHF. DNA of the CDR3: TGTGCCAGTAGTAGAGCCCGGGACAGGGGCCCGAGCTCCTATAATTCACCCCTCCACTTT.